What follows is one T cell receptor beta chain and its context. This clone turned up a few times. What antigen it recognizes has not been identified. It has no much larger one-base neighbor in the sample; base qualities were not kept. Other DNA sequences from this sample encode an identical CDR3 as well. Preparation of the library involved the immunoSEQ multiplex PCR assay. For the multiplex PCR, a mixture combining 60 forward primers for TCR Vbeta segments and 13 reverse primers for TCR Jbeta segments was used. A multiplex PCR assay on genomic DNA amplified the CDR3 region of rearranged TCR beta genes. Amplified TCR beta libraries were sequenced as 87-base-pair reads on the Illumina HiSeq System. The original pipeline was this. Across the 666 repertoires, a later analysis counted some 81 million unique TCR beta chains, approximately 10 million of which were shared by at least two donors. Raw reads were error-corrected and collapsed into unique sequences by a nearest-neighbor algorithm in which closely related sequences were merged to remove PCR and sequencing errors. To assign V, D and J gene segments, CDR3 sequences were aligned to IMGT reference sequences. Each retained sequence needed at least a six-nucleotide match to both a V gene segment and a J gene segment. Rearrangements were called productive when the CDR3 lacked stop codons and stayed in frame with V and J; all others were non-productive. CDR3 was defined by IMGT convention, running from the second conserved V-encoded cysteine to the conserved J-encoded phenylalanine. The earlier analysis of about 620 of the donors excluded sequences that lacked an unambiguous match to a single V gene segment. In an earlier analysis of approximately 560 of the donors, a V segment was called functional when productive rearrangements were above 56.7%, and segregating when the standard deviation between donors exceeded 5%. To diagnose cytomegalovirus status from the catalog of TCR beta chain sequences, a statistical classification framework was built. A later analysis assigned V and J genes by comparing TCR nucleotide sequences with IMGT/GENE-DB human TR gene sequences. In a later analysis, CDR3 sequences and most-parsimonious VDJ recombination scenarios were assigned using the TCRdist pipeline. A later analysis defined each TCR beta chain by its CDR3 amino acid sequence plus V-gene family, and excluded reads lacking a unique V-gene family. As a way to deal with suspected cross-contamination and a sequencing artifact, a later analysis dropped 450 to 600 nucleotide sequences that were highly shared and had low generation probability. For each public chain, a later analysis derived a clonal expansion index from normalized ranks of inferred template counts within each repertoire. In a later analysis, generation probabilities were computed using a VDJ recombination model fitted to out-of-frame rearrangements, and the results were checked against IGoR. Hypergeometric tests were used in a later analysis to score TCR-TCR, TCR-HLA and TCR-CMV co-occurrence, with a repertoire-size bias correction applied to the TCR pairs. In a later analysis, false discovery rates were estimated by permuting HLA or CMV assignments 20 times. In a later analysis, co-occurring TCRs were grouped using DBSCAN, and TCRdist sequence similarity was added for clustering within HLA-allele-positive subsets. Repertoires with fewer than 30,000 or more than 120,000 public chains, plus five repertoires with anomalous nucleotide sharing, were excluded from co-occurrence clustering. Sourced from immuneACCESS, this table was stored by TCRdb with only in-frame sequences that have V and J called. A share of the clones is absent; for the studies checked, an unresolved V gene accounts for under half, and the remainder has no known explanation. Clonal size and the V and J genes are those of that table, whereas D and trimming came from the DNA. This sample lists about 120,000 clones; around 66% were detected once. Approximately 1.4% of the sample lies in the top ten.

This sample is drawn from a study of cytomegalovirus exposure and HLA in healthy donors listed by TCRdb under 2017. The study in broad terms: In an earlier analysis of roughly 500 of the donors, 250 to 300 Gb of sequence data and 117 million unique TCR beta sequences from about 190 million T cells were reported. About 280 gigabases of sequencing data and tens of millions of unique TCR sequences were included in an early release covering over 600 HLA-typed donors. Every repertoire in the discovery cohort had been generated on one and the same sequencing platform. Because of strong linkage in the cohort, five DR-DQ haplotypes were treated as single units for association and clustering. To study patterns of TCR occurrence, a later analysis re-analyzed previously published TCR beta repertoires from around 700 donors and added high-resolution HLA genotyping. In an earlier analysis of 587 of the donors, high-throughput TCR beta sequencing was used to judge whether each TCR beta V gene segment behaved as functional or pseudogenic. The number of typed donors differed by locus: roughly 629-640 for A, B, C, DRB1 and DQB1; 500 to 550 for DQA1; fewer than 610 for DPA1; and about 450 for DPB1. Among roughly 400 genotyped donors of the cohort, an average of approximately 220,000 unique TCR beta nucleotide sequences was sequenced per donor, of which about 19% were non-productive. The study combined high-throughput TCR immunosequencing, statistical association of individual TCRs with disease status, and machine learning to predict cytomegalovirus infection status. Rather than using new phenotypic data, the later analysis identified candidate immune exposures from TCR beta sequences and from how often those sequences occurred across donors. A later genetic analysis took genome-wide SNP genotypes for about 55% of the roughly 700 donors and used that subset as a discovery cohort. Class I and class II HLA loci were covered by the typing at four-digit resolution. The aim of the study was to test whether cataloging public T cell receptors could identify signatures of past pathogen exposure. In addition to the first cohort of approximately 670 subjects, a separate validation cohort of 120 different subjects was used. The genetic ancestry cluster associated with self-reported Caucasian donors included about 81% of the roughly 390 genotyped donors. Using immunosequencing, the study profiled T cell repertoires from 666 subjects and related those repertoires to cytomegalovirus serostatus. Donor age, sex, ethnicity and CMV serostatus were compiled together with the repertoire data. Study-wide findings and limitations: According to a later analysis, parvovirus B19, influenza, CMV and Epstein-Barr virus appeared linked to several top co-occurrence clusters. According to a later analysis, TCR association rates differed among HLA loci, with DRB1 alleles showing the most associated TCRs and HLA-C alleles showing the fewest. A further reported finding was that TCR beta sequences accurately predicted the HLA-A and HLA-B alleles for most subjects in the first cohort. Because counts were too low, roughly 16 rarely observed V segments, including chromosome 9 orphons, were excluded from the earlier analysis of 500 to 700 of the donors. Linkage disequilibrium might explain the correlated functional status among segregating V segments, but an unknown experimental factor could not be excluded. An earlier analysis of around 600 of the donors showed that most TCR beta V segments appeared in productive rearrangements either about 87% or about 30% of the time, which broadly matched IMGT annotations. CMV serostatus was the only immune exposure information available for the cohort. According to the authors, the approach could potentially be generalized to other disease states and immunological phenotypes. Because some donors lacked HLA typing at each locus, the association tests relied only on the typed subset. At a false discovery rate of 0.05, a later analysis linked 15,000 to 20,000 TCR beta sequences to specific HLA alleles. V-gene and J-gene trimming of TCR beta chains was associated with a missense DCLRE1C variant in a later genetic analysis, and the association was replicated in an independent cohort. Most CMV-associated TCR beta chains appeared to be HLA-restricted in a later analysis, and the HLA associations seemed to be driven largely by CMV exposure. A later analysis found that HLA-associated TCR beta chains were more clonally expanded and had lower generation probabilities than equally common non-associated chains. The 87-base-pair reads could not distinguish some IMGT-functional V segments, including TRBV6-2 and TRBV6-3, so those segments were excluded. The study listed 164 TCR beta chains as associated with cytomegalovirus. Most TCR sequences were seen in very few donors, while some public TCRs were found in many individuals. The classifier was reported to diagnose cytomegalovirus status with high specificity and sensitivity in both the original cohort and the validation cohort. Compared with the roughly 700-donor mean, donors in an Asian-associated ancestry cluster had fewer N-insertions in productive TCRs, according to a later genetic analysis. A group of highly shared sequence variants was considered likely to be a technical artifact of the sequencing pipeline. In vitro tests confirmed that three of the cytomegalovirus-associated TCR beta chains recognize cytomegalovirus antigens. Assigning TCR associations to individual alleles was difficult when HLA alleles, especially DR and DQ, strongly co-occurred. Sequencing depth was assumed to be roughly uniform across donors in the presence/absence analyses, though that assumption may not hold. This cohort had only TCR beta chains sequenced, and the lack of alpha or paired-chain data limited which features could be detected.

The CDR3 covers 14 residues, taking in both the cysteine and the phenylalanine. Only CDR3 DNA is held: 42 bases, read in frame from base 1. At the junction V is shortened by 6 bases and J by 6 bases, with 17 bases in between. CDR1 and CDR2, looked up from the germline V gene, are MNHEY and SVGAGI. The cohort was made up of 666 healthy bone marrow donors. Cohort members were all nominally healthy when sampled, although unrecorded immune exposures were likely present. The donor was CMV seronegative and was included in the group of about 400 seronegative cohort members. A peripheral blood sample was collected from each donor, and TCR beta sequencing was performed on peripheral blood mononuclear cells. The Qiagen DNeasy Blood Extraction Kit was used to extract genomic DNA from the blood cell samples.

The V and J genes are TRBV6-5 and TRBJ1-1; the D gene is perhaps TRBD1, from 5 matching bases. The TCR originated in a man aged 18 to 29 in good health and CMV-seronegative. The specimen was PBMCs. The CDR3: CASSITWGVAEAFF. The DNA sequence is as follows: TGTGCCAGCAGCATTACTTGGGGGGTCGCTGAAGCTTTCTTT.